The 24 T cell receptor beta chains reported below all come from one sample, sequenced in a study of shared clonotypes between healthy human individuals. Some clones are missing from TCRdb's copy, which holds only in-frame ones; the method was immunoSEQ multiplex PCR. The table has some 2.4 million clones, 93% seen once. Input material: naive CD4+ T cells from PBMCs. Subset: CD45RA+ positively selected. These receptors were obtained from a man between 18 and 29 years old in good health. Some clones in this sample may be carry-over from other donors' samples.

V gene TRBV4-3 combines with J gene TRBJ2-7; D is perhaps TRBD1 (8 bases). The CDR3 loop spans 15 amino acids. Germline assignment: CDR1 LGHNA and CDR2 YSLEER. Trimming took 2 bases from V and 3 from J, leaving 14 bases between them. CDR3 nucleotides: TGCGCCAGCAGCCAATTGGACAGGGAGGGCTACGAGCAGTACTTC. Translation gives CASSQLDREGYEQYF.

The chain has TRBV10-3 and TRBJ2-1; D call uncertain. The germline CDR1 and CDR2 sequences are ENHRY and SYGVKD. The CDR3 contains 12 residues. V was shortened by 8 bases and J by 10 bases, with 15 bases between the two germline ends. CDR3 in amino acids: CAIGKAIGEQFF. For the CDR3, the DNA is TGTGCCATCGGGAAAGCAATAGGGGAGCAGTTCTTC.

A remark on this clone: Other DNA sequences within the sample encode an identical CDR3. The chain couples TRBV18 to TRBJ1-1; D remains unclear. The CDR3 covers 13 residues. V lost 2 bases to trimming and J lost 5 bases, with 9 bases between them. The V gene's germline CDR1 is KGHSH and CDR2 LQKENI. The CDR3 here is CASSPGSGTEAFF. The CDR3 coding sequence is TGTGCCAGCTCACCAGGTTCTGGGACTGAAGCTTTCTTT.

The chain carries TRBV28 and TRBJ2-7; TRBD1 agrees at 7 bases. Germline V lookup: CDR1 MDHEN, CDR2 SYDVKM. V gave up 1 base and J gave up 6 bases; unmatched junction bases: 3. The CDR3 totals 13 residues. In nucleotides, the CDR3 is TGTGCCAGCAGTTTATCGACAGGGATCGAGCAGTACTTC. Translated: CASSLSTGIEQYF. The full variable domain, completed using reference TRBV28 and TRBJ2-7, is DVKVTQSSRYLVKRTGEKVFLECVQDMDHENMFWYRQDPGLGLRLIYFSYDVKMKEKGDIPEGYSVSREKKERFSLILESASTNQTSMYLCASSLSTGIEQYFGPGTRLTVT.

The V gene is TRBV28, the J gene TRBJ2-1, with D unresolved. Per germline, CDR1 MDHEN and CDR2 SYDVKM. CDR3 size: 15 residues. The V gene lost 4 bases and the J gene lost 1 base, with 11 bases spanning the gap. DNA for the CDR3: TGTGCCAGCAGTTCTAGGTCTTCGTCCTACAATGAGCAGTTCTTC. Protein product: CASSSRSSSYNEQFF.

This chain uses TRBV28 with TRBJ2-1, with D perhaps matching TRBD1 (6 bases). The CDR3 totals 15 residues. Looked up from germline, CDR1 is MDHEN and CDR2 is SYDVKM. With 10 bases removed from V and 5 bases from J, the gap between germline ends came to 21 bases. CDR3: CATLEGGDTHNEQFF. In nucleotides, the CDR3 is TGTGCCACACTAGAAGGGGGTGACACTCACAATGAGCAGTTCTTC.

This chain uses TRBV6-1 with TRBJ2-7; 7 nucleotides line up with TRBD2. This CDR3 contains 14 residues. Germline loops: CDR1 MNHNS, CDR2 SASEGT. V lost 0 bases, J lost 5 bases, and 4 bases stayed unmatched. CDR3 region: CASSEAREKDEQYF. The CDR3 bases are TGTGCCAGCAGTGAAGCGCGGGAGAAGGACGAGCAGTACTTC.

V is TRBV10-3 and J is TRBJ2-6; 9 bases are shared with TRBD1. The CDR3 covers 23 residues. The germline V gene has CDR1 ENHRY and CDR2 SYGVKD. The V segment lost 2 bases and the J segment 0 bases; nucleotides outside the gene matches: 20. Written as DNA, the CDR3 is TGTGCCATCAGTGAGCGGACAGGGGCCGCAGTTTTGGCTAGCGGCTCTGGGGCCAACGTCCTGACTTTC. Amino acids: CAISERTGAAVLASGSGANVLTF.

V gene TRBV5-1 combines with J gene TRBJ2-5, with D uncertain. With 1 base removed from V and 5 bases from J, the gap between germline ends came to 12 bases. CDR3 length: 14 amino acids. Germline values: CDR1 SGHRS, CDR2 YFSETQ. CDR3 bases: TGCGCCAGCAGCTTGTGGGCGGAAACTGAGACCCAGTACTTC. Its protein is CASSLWAETETQYF.

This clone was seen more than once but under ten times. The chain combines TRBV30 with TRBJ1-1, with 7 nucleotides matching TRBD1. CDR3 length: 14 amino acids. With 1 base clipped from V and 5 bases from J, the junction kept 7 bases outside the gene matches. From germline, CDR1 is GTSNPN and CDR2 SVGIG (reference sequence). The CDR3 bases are TGTGCCTGGAGTGCGGAGGGGGCAGATACTGAAGCTTTCTTT. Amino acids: CAWSAEGADTEAFF.

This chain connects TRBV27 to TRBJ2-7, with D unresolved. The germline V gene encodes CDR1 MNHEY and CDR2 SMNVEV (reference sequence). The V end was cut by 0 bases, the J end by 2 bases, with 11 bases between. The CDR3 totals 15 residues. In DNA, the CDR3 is TGTGCCAGCAGTTTATCTATAGTCAGACCCTACGAGCAGTACTTC. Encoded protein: CASSLSIVRPYEQYF.

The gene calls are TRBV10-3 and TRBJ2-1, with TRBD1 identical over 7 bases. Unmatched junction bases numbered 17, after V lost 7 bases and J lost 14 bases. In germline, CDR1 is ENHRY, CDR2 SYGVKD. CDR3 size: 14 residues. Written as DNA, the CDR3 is TGTGCCATCAAGGGTGACAGGGCTCTTGGTTTAGAGTTCTTC. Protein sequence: CAIKGDRALGLEFF.

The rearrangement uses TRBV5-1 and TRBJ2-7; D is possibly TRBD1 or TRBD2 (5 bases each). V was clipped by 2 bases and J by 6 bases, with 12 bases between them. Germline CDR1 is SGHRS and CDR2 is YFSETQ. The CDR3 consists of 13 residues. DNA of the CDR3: TGCGCCAGCAGCTTTTGGGGGTCGGGCGAGCAGTACTTC. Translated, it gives CASSFWGSGEQYF. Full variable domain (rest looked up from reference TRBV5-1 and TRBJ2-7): KAGVTQTPRYLIKTRGQQVTLSCSPISGHRSVSWYQQTPGQGLQFLFEYFSETQRNKGNFPGRFSGRQFSNSRSEMNVSTLELGDSALYLCASSFWGSGEQYFGPGTRLTVT.

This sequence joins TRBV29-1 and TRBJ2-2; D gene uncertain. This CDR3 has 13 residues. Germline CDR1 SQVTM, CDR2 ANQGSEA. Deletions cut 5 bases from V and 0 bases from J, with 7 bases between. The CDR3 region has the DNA TGCAGCGTTACCGGATCGAACACCGGGGAGCTGTTTTTT. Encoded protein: CSVTGSNTGELFF.

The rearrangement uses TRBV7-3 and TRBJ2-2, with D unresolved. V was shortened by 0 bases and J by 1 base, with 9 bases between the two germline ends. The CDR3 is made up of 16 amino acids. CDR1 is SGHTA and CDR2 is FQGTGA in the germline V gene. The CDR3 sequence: CASSLTFGLNTGELFF. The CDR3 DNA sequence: TGTGCCAGCAGCTTAACGTTCGGTTTGAACACCGGGGAGCTGTTTTTT.

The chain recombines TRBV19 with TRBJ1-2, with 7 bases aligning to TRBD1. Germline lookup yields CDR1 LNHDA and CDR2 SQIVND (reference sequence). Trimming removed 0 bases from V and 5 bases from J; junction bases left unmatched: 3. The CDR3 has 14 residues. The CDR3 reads CASSIDDRAYGYTF. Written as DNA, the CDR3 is TGTGCCAGTAGTATAGATGACAGGGCTTATGGCTACACCTTC.

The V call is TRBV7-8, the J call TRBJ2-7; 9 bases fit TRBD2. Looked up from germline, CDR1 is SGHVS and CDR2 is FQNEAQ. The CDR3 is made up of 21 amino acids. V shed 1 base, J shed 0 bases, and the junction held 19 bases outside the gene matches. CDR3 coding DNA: TGTGCCAGCAGCTTAGGCGTAACTAGCGGGCTGACTAAGATTAGCTCCTACGAGCAGTACTTC. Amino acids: CASSLGVTSGLTKISSYEQYF.

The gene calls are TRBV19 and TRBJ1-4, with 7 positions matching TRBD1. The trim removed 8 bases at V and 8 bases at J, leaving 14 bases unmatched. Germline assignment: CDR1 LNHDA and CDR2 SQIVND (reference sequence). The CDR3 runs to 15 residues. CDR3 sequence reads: CASVGRRGPREKLFF. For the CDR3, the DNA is TGTGCCAGTGTTGGGAGGAGGGGGCCGAGGGAAAAACTGTTTTTT. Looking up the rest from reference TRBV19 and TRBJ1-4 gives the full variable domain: DGGITQSPKYLFRKEGQNVTLSCEQNLNHDAMYWYRQDPGQGLRLIYYSQIVNDFQKGDIAEGYSVSREKKESFPLTVTSAQKNPTAFYLCASVGRRGPREKLFFGSGTQLSVL.

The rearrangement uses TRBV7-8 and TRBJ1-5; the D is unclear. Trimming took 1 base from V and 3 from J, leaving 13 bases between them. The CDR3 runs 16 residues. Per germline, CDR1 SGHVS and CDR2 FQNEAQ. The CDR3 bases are TGTGCCAGCAGCTTAGAGGCCGGTTTGACCAATCAGCCCCAGCATTTT. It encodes CASSLEAGLTNQPQHF.

CDR3 residues: CASSKWGRLNTEAFF. The CDR3 coding sequence is TGTGCCAGCAGCAAATGGGGCAGATTGAACACTGAAGCTTTCTTT. The chain uses TRBV21-1 and TRBJ1-1; TRBD1 is the table's D call, not checked against the DNA. TRBV21-1 is assigned pseudogene status. This CDR3 spans 15 amino acids.

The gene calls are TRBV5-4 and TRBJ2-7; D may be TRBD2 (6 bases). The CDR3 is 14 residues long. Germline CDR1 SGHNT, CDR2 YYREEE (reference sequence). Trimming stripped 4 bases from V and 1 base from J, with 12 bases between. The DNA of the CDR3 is TGTGCCAGCAGCATGGGACTGACTTCCTACGAGCAGTACTTC. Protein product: CASSMGLTSYEQYF.

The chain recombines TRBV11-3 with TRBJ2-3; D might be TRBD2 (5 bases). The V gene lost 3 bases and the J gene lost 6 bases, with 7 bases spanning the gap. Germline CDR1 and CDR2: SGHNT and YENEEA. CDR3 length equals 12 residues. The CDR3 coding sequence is TGTGCCAGCAGCTTCGGGGAGGATACGCAGTATTTT. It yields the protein CASSFGEDTQYF.

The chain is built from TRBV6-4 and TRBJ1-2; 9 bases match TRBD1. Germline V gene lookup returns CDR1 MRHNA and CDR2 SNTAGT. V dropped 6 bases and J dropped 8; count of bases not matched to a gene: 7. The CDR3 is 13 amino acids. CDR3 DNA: TGTGCCAGCAGGGCGACAGGGGGGGACGGCTACACCTTC. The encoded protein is CASRATGGDGYTF.

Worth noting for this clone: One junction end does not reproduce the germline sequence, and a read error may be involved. The CDR3 loop reads CASREDRMNTEAFF. Here the CDR3 DNA reads TGTGCCAGCAGGGAAGACAGAATGAACACTGAAGCTTTCTTT. The rearrangement joins TRBV2 to TRBJ1-1, with a possible D match to TRBD1 (5 bases). The CDR3 totals 14 residues. The V gene's germline CDR1 is SNHLY and CDR2 FYNNEI.